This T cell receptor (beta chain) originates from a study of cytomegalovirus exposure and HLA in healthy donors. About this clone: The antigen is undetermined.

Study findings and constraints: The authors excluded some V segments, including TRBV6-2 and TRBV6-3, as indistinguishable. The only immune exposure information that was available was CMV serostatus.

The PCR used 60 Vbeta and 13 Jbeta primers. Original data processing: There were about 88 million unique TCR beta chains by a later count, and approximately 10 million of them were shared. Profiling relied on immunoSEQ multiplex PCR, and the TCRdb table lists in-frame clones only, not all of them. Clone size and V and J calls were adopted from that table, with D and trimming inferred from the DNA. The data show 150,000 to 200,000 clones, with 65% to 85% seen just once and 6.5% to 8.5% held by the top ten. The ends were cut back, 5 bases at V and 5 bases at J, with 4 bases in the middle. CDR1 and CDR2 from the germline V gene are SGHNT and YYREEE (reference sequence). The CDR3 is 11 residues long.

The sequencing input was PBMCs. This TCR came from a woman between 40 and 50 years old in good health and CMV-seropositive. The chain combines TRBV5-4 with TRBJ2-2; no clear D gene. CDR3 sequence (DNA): TGTGCCAGCAGTAGAACCGGGGAGCTGTTTTTT. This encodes CASSRTGELFF.